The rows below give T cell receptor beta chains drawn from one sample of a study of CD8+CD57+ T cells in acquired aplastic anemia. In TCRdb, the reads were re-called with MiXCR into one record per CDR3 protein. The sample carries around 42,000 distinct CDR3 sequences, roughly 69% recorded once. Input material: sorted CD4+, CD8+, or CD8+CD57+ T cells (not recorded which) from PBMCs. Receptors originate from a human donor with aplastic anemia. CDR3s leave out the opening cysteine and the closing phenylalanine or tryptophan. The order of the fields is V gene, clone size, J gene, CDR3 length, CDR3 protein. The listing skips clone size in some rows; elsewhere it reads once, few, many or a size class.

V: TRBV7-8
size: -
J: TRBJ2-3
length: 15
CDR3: ASSSPGQDLIADTQY

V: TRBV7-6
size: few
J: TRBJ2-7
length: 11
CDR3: ASSSYGGYEQY

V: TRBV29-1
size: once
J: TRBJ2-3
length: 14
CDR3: SVDTLGGAGQDTQY

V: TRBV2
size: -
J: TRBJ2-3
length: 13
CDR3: ASSEWTTSTDTQY

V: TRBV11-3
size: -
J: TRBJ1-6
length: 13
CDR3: ASSLDTGTNSPLH

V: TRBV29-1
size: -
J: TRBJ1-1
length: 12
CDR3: SVKTGGRWTEAF

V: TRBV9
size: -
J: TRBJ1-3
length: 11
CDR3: ASSVAIGNTIY

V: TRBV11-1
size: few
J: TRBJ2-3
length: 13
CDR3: ASSTGTGVTDTQY

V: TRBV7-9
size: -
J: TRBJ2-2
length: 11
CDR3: ASNDRAPGELF

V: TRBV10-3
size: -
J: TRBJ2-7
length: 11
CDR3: AISGTDSYEQY

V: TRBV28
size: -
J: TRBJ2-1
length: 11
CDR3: ASDRVPYNEQF

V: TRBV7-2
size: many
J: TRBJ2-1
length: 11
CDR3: ASSFGGWNEQF

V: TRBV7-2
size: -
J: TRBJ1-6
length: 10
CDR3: ASSFPAGPLH

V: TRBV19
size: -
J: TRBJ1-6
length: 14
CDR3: ASSIGRGAGGSPLH

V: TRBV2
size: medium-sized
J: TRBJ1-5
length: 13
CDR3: ASSPEGMGNQPQH

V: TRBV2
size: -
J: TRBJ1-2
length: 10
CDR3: ATSQGNYGYT

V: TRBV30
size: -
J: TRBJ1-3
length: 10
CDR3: AWKKTGNTIY

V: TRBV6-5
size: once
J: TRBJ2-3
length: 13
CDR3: ASSYAGGKRDTQY

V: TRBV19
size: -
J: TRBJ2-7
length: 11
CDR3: ASKPREAYEQY

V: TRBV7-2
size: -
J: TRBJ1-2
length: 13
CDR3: ASSPGGGGDYGYT

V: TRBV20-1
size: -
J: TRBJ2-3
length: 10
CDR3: SASGGTDTQY

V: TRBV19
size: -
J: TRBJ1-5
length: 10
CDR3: ASSPPREPQH

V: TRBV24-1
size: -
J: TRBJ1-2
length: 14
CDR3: ATSDQRREENYGYT

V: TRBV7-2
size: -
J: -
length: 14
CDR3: ASSSPGQGRHYEQY

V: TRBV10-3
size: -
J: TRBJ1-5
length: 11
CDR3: AISVNSNQPQH

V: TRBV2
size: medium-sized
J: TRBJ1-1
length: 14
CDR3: ASSEIGSGRGTEAF

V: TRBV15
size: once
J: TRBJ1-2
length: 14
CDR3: ATSRLGQGASDGYT

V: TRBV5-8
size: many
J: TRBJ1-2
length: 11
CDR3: ASSPRGNYGYT

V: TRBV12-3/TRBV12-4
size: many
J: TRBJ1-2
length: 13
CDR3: ASSSGQGAGYGYT

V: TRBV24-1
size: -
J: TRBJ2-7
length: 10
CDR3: ATSDLRGEQY

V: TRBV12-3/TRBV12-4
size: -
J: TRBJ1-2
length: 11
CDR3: ASRRDRRYGYT

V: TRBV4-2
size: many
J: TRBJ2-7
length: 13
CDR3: ASSQETGQGHEQY

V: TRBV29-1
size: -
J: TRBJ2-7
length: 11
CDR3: SVRRGQGSEQY

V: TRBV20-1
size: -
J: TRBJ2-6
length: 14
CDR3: SAVAGGISGANVLT

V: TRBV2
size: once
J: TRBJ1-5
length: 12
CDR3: ASSESGRDQPQH